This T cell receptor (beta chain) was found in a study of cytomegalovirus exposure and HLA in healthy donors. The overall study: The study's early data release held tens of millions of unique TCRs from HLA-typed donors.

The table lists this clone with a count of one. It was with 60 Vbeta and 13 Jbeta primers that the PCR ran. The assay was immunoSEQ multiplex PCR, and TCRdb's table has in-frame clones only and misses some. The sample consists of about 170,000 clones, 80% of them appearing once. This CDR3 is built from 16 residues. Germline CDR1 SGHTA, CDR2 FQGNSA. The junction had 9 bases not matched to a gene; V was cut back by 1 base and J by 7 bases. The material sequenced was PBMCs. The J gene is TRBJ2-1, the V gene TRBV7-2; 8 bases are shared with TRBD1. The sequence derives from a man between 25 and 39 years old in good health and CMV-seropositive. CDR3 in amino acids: CASSLVWQGAGNEQFF. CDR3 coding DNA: TGTGCCAGCAGCTTAGTGTGGCAGGGGGCGGGTAATGAGCAGTTCTTC.